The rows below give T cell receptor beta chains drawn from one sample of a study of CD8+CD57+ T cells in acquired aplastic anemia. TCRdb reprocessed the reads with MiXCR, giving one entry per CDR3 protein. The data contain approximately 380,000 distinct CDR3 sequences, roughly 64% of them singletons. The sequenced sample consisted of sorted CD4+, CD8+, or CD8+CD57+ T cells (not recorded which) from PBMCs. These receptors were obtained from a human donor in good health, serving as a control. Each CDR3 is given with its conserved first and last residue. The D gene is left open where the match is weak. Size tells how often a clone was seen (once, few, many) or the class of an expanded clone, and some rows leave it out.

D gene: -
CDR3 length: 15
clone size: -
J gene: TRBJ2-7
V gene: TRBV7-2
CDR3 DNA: TGTGCCAGCGGGTATGACGCGAACACCGGGGAGCTGTTTTACTTC
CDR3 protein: CASGYDANTGELFYF

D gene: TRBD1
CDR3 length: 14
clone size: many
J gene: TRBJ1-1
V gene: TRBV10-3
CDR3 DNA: TGTGCCACTGGACAGGGGGATAGGGACACTGAAGCTTTCTTT
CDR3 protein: CATGQGDRDTEAFF

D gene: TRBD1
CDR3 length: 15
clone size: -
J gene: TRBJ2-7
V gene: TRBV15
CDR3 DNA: TGTGCCACCAGCAACCAAACAGGGGTGACCTACGCGCAGTACTTT
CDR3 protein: CATSNQTGVTYAQYF

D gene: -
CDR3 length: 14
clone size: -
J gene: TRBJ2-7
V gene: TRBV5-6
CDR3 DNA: TGTGCCAGCAGCTTCGGCGGGACACCATACGAGCAGTACTTC
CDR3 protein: CASSFGGTPYEQYF

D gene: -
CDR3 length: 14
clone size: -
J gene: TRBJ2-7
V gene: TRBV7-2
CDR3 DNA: TGTGCCGGTACAGGGTCTGGGGCCAACGTCCTGACTTTCTTC
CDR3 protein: CAGTGSGANVLTFF

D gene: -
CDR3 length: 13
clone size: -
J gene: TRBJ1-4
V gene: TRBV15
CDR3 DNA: TGTGCCATTCCGGGGGGAACTAATGAAAAACTGTTTTTT
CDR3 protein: CAIPGGTNEKLFF

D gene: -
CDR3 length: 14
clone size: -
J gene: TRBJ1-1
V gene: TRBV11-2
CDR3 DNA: TGTGCCAGCAGCTTCAGGGCGTATGACACTGAAGCTTTCTTT
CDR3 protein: CASSFRAYDTEAFF

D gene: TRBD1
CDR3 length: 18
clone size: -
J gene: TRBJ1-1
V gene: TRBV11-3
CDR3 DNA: TGTGCCAGCAGCTTAGGAGACAGGGGCCCAGAGTTGACCACTGAAGCTTTCTTT
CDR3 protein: CASSLGDRGPELTTEAFF

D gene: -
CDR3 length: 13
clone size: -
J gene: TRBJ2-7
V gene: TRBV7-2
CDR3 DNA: TGTGCCAGCAGCTTAGTTGAAGCGACGGCGCTATACTTC
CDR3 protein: CASSLVEATALYF

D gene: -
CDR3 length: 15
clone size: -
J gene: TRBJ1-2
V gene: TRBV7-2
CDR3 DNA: TGCGCCAGCAGCTTTGTCCGGGGTAATGTGTATGGCTACACCTTC
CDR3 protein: CASSFVRGNVYGYTF

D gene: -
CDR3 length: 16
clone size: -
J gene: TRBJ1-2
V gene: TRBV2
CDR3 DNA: TGTGCCAGCAGGCCATGGCCCTGGAATTGGCCCCTTCACTTTACCTTC
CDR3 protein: CASRPWPWNWPLHFTF

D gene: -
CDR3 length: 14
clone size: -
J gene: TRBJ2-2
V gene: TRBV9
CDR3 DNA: TGTGCCAGCTTGGGTAACTGGCAGGCCGGGGCGCTGTTTTTT
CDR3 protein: CASLGNWQAGALFF

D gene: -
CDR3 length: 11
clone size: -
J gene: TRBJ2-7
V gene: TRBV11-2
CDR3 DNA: TGTGCCAGCAGCTCGAGGACGGACAAGTACTTC
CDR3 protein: CASSSRTDKYF

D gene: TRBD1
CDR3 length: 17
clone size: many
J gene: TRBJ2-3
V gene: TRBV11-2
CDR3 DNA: TGTGCCAGCAGCGACAGGGGTTCCGACACAGCCACAGATACGCAGTATTTT
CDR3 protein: CASSDRGSDTATDTQYF

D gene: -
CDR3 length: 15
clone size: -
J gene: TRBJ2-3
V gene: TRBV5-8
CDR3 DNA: TGTGCCAGCAGCTTTCAGGGCCAGAGCACAGATACGCAGTATTTT
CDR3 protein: CASSFQGQSTDTQYF

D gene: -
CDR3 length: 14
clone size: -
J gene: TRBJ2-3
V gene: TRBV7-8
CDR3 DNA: -
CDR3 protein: CASSSSYEQYFGPF

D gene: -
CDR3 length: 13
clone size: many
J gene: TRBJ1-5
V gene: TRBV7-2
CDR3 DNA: TGTGCCAGCAGCTTAACTATCAATCAGCCCCAGCATTTT
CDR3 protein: CASSLTINQPQHF

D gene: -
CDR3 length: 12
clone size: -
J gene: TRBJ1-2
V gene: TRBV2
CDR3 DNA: TGTGCCAGCAGTGGGCAGGGAGAGGTCTACACCTTC
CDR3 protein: CASSGQGEVYTF

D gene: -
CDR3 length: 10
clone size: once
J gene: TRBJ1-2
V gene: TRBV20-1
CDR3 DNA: TGCAGTGCTAGACAACGGGGGTATGACTTC
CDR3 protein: CSARQRGYDF

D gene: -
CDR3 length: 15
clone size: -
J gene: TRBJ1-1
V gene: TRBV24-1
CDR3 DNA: TGTGCCACCAGTGACCCTAAGGAACAGAGTAATGCGGCTTTCTTT
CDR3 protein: CATSDPKEQSNAAFF

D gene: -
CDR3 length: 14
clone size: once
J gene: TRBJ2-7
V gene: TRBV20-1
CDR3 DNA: TGCAGTGCCGCACCGGGACTCGCTCAAGACGAGCAGTACTTC
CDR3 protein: CSAAPGLAQDEQYF

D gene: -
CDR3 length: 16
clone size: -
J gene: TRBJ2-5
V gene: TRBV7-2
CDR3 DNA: TGTGCCAGCAGCTTAGAAGGTCCAGGCGATACGCAGTCTCAGTACTTC
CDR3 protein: CASSLEGPGDTQSQYF

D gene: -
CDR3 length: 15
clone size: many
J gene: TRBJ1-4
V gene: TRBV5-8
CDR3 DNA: TGTGCCAGTCGCCCAGAGACAGCTTCTAATGAAAAACTGTTTTTT
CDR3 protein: CASRPETASNEKLFF

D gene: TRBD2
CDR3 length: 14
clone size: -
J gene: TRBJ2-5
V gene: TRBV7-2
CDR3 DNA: TGTGCCAGCAGCTTAGCATCAGGAGCGGGGACCGAGTACTTC
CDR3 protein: CASSLASGAGTEYF

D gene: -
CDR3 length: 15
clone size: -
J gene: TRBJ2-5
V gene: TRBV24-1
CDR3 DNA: TGTGCCACCAGTGATTTGACAGGAAGCCAAGAGACCCAGTACTTC
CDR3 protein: CATSDLTGSQETQYF

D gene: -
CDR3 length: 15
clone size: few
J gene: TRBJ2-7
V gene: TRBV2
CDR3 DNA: TGTGCCAGCAGTGTGCCCGGGACCATATCTCTGAAGCAGTACTTC
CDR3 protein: CASSVPGTISLKQYF

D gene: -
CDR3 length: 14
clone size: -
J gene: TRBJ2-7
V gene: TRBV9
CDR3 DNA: TGTGCCAGCAGCGTAGAAACTAGCCCCAACCGTGCGTACTTC
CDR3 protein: CASSVETSPNRAYF

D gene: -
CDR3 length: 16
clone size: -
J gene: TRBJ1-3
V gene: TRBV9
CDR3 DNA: TGTGCCAGCAGCTACACCAGTATCAGCTCTGTTAGCACCATATATTTT
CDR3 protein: CASSYTSISSVSTIYF

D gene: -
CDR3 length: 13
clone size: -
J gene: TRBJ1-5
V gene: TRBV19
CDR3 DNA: TGTGCCAGTAGTAGACGGCGATATCAGCCCCCCCACTTC
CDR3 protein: CASSRRRYQPPHF

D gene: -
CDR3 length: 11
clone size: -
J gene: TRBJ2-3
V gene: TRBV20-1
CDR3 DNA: TGCAGTGCCCCCGAAGGGCCTAAAGGCTGCTTT
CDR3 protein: CSAPEGPKGCF

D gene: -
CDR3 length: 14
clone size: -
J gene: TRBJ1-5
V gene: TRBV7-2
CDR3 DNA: TGTGCCAGCAGCGTGTCAGTGTCCAATCAGCCCCAGCATTTT
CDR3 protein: CASSVSVSNQPQHF